The entry below describes one TCR beta chain. Its antigen is not known. Germline CDR1 and CDR2: MNHEY and SMNVEV (reference sequence). Trimming removed 3 bases from V and 1 base from J, with 13 bases in between. The CDR3 covers 16 residues. This entry belongs to a study of T cell responses to AZD1222 COVID-19 vaccine. Here immunoSEQ multiplex PCR was the method, and the copy in TCRdb shows in-frame clones only, minus some. The table lists approximately 130,000 clones, 85% of them singletons. General study findings and limits: Clonal diversity was possibly underestimated, and the donors were mostly white British, with more females.

The receptor's source is an adult who received the MenACWY meningococcal vaccine as a control. Material: peripheral blood, obtained 28 days after the second dose of the MenACWY control vaccine. The chain links TRBV27 to TRBJ1-5; D gene uncertain. The chain's CDR3 is CASSFGVPESNQPQHF. The CDR3 coding sequence is TGTGCCAGCAGTTTTGGTGTCCCGGAAAGCAATCAGCCCCAGCATTTT.